The clone carrying this T cell receptor (beta chain) was picked up many times. The antigen is undetermined. Notes on the study in general: The larger cohort examined one V-J beta rearrangement, not whole repertoires.

V lost 7 bases, J lost 0 bases, and 6 bases lay in between. Germline lookup yields CDR1 MNHEY and CDR2 SVGEGT. This CDR3 is built from 13 residues. MiXCR, applied by TCRdb to the 5' RACE reads, yields one record per CDR3 protein. The profile shows under 35,000 distinct CDR3 sequences, about 26% of them singletons. The rearrangement joins TRBV6-2 or TRBV6-3 to TRBJ2-2; D call uncertain. The specimen sequenced was naive CD4+ T cells sorted from a lymph node. Subset defined: naive CD4+ T cells, CD4+CD45RA+CD25-. The TCR sequence derives from a female donor with breast cancer. The DNA for the CDR3 is TGTGCCAGCACTCACCCGAACACCGGGGAGCTGTTTTTT. Its protein product is CASTHPNTGELFF.